Listed below are T cell receptor beta chains from one sample, sequenced in a study of T cells after yellow fever vaccination. TCRdb called the 5' RACE reads again in MiXCR, with one record for every CDR3 protein. Of 170,000 or so distinct CDR3 sequences in the sample, 5.5% to 8% were seen once. The sequencing here drew on CD4+ T cells sorted from PBMCs, taken on the day of the first yellow fever vaccination. These receptors came from a man between 18 and 35 years old who received the YFV17D yellow fever vaccine. The CDR3 runs from the conserved cysteine through the conserved F or W. D genes are given only for firm matches. Not all rows give a size; the values are once, few, many and, for expanded clones, a class.

cdr3_length d_call j_call v_call clone_size cdr3_nt cdr3_aa
16 TRBD1 TRBJ2-2 TRBV7-2 many TGTGCCAGCAGCTCGAGATCCAGGACAGGGACCGGGGAGCTGTTTTTT CASSSRSRTGTGELFF
13 . TRBJ1-2 TRBV5-1 many TGCGCCAGCAGCTCCGGGACCCTAGGTGGCTACACCTTC CASSSGTLGGYTF
13 TRBD2 TRBJ2-7 TRBV4-3 many TGCGCCAGCAGCCAAGGTCGGGGGGGGCAGCAGTACTTC CASSQGRGGQQYF
14 TRBD1 TRBJ2-3 TRBV5-6 many TGTGCCAGCAACCCGGGACAGAACACAGATACGCAGTATTTT CASNPGQNTDTQYF
13 TRBD1 TRBJ2-1 TRBV27 many TGTGCCAGCTCACGGACAGGCCAACGGGAGCAGTTCTTC CASSRTGQREQFF
16 . TRBJ1-5 TRBV6-1 . TGTGCCAGCAGTGAAGAGGGGGGACATTGGGATCAGCCCCAGCATTTT CASSEEGGHWDQPQHF
15 . TRBJ1-4 TRBV6-5 many TGTGCCAGCAGTTACCAACAGGGCGGTAATGAAAAACTGTTTTTT CASSYQQGGNEKLFF
13 . TRBJ2-3 TRBV7-2 many TGTGCCAGCCGAACGACTAGCACAGATACGCAGTATTTT CASRTTSTDTQYF
13 . TRBJ2-2 TRBV7-9 . TGTGCCAGCAGCCCCTTCCGAGACGGGGAGCTGTTTTTT CASSPFRDGELFF
17 . TRBJ1-1 TRBV12-3/TRBV12-4 . TGTGCCAGCAGTTTAGGTAGGAGGGGGGCCGCGAACACTGAAGCTTTCTTT CASSLGRRGAANTEAFF
13 . TRBJ2-6 TRBV3-1 many TGTGCCAGCAGGGGACCTGGGGCCAACGTCCTGACTTTC CASRGPGANVLTF
13 TRBD1 TRBJ1-4 TRBV7-2 few TGTGCCAGCAGAAGGCAGGGGGCTGAAAAACTGTTTTTT CASRRQGAEKLFF
17 . TRBJ1-6 TRBV18 many TGTGCCAGCTCCTCATCCGTCAGGAGCTCCTATAATTCACCCCTCCACTTT CASSSSVRSSYNSPLHF
12 . TRBJ2-2 TRBV20-1 many TGCAGTGCTAGCGGGGTGTCCGGGGAGCTGTTTTTT CSASGVSGELFF
15 . TRBJ2-7 TRBV1 few TGCACCAGCAGCTTCACTATAGCGGGGGAATACGAGCAGTACTTC CTSSFTIAGEYEQYF
15 . TRBJ2-2 TRBV4-2 many TGTGCCAGCAGCCAAGGGGGCGTAGGTACCGGGGAGCTGTTTTTT CASSQGGVGTGELFF
14 TRBD1 TRBJ1-1 TRBV5-1 . TGCGCCAGCACACCGTACAGGGGCAACACTGAAGCTTTCTTT CASTPYRGNTEAFF
11 . TRBJ1-3 TRBV4-3 . TGCGCCAGGACTGTTGGAAACACCATATATTTT CARTVGNTIYF
14 . TRBJ1-3 TRBV20-1 . TGCAGTGCTAGAGACGGGGCTGCGGGCAACACCATATATTTT CSARDGAAGNTIYF
14 . TRBJ1-1 TRBV11-1 many TGTGCCAGCAGCTACGTCACAGGTTCCACTGAAGCTTTCTTT CASSYVTGSTEAFF
14 TRBD2 TRBJ2-7 TRBV4-2 many TGTGCCAGCAGCCAAGGTGGGGGGGGCTACGAGCAGTACTTC CASSQGGGGYEQYF
15 . TRBJ2-5 TRBV5-5 . TGTGCCAGCAGCCATGGGGTGGGGGAACAAGAGACCCAGTACTTC CASSHGVGEQETQYF
17 . TRBJ2-1 TRBV27 many TGTGCCAGCAGTTCCCCCTCGGGTCCGCCGTCCCCAGACAAGCAGTTCTTC CASSSPSGPPSPDKQFF
14 . TRBJ1-1 TRBV7-2 . TGTGCCAGCAATCTGCAAGGGGCACGGACTGAAGCTTTCTTT CASNLQGARTEAFF
14 TRBD1 TRBJ2-3 TRBV12-3/TRBV12-4 once TGTGCCAGCACGGGACAGAGAAGCACAGATACGCAGTATTTT CASTGQRSTDTQYF
14 . TRBJ2-1 TRBV7-6 many TGTGCCATATCTGGGACACACTCCTACAATGAGCAGTTCTTC CAISGTHSYNEQFF
12 . TRBJ2-6 TRBV7-2 few TGTGCCAGCAGCCATTCGGCCAACGTCCTGACTTTC CASSHSANVLTF
11 . TRBJ2-5 TRBV12-3/TRBV12-4 many TGTGCCAGCAGTCCTCGATGGACCCAGTACTTC CASSPRWTQYF
15 . TRBJ1-6 TRBV6-5 . TGTGCCAGCAGCCGGGGGGGGGCGTTCAGTTCACCCCTCCACTTT CASSRGGAFSSPLHF
12 TRBD1 TRBJ1-5 TRBV20-1 . TGCAGTGCCAACAGGGGGTCGGAGCCCCAGCATTTT CSANRGSEPQHF
16 TRBD1 TRBJ1-2 TRBV2 . TGTGCCAGCAGGGATTTTGGGACAGGGACCAACTATGGCTACACCTTC CASRDFGTGTNYGYTF
15 TRBD1 TRBJ1-5 TRBV20-1 many TGCAGTGCCCCCCAGATGGGACAGCGCAATCAGCCCCAGCATTTT CSAPQMGQRNQPQHF
14 . TRBJ1-1 TRBV20-1 few TGCAGTGCCACCCCGGGTACGGGTGACACTGAAGCTTTCTTT CSATPGTGDTEAFF
16 TRBD1 TRBJ2-1 TRBV2 few TGTGCCAGCAGCCGACGAACAGGGGGCCCGTACAATGAGCAGTTCTTC CASSRRTGGPYNEQFF
15 . TRBJ1-1 TRBV5-1 many TGCGCCAGCAGCTTGTCTTACGGGGCGGACACTGAAGCTTTCTTT CASSLSYGADTEAFF
13 TRBD1 TRBJ1-6 TRBV2 many TGTGCCAGTGGGACAGAATTGGATTCACCCCTCCACTTT CASGTELDSPLHF
15 TRBD1 TRBJ1-6 TRBV6-5 . TGTGCCAGCAGTTTAATGGACAGGGATAATTCACCCCTCCACTTT CASSLMDRDNSPLHF
12 . TRBJ2-1 TRBV3-1 few TGTGCCAGCAGCCAGAGGGGCAATGAGCAGTTCTTC CASSQRGNEQFF
15 TRBD2 TRBJ2-5 TRBV28 many TGTGCCAGCAGTGGACTAGCGGCAGCTCAAGAGACCCAGTACTTC CASSGLAAAQETQYF
15 . TRBJ2-3 TRBV5-4 few TGTGCCAGCAGCCCCCCCCGGGGGGCCCCAGATACGCAGTATTTT CASSPPRGAPDTQYF
18 TRBD1 TRBJ2-6 TRBV4-2 few TGTGCCAGCAGCCAAGGACAGGGGGCTCTCTCTGGGGCCAACGTCCTGACTTTC CASSQGQGALSGANVLTF
16 TRBD2 TRBJ2-7 TRBV6-2/TRBV6-3 many TGTGCCAGCAGGATGACCCTAGCGGGGGACTCCTACGAGCAGTACTTC CASRMTLAGDSYEQYF
16 TRBD1 TRBJ1-3 TRBV7-2 many TGTGCCAGCAGCTTTCAGACAGGGCGGTGGGTGGACACCATATATTTT CASSFQTGRWVDTIYF
17 . TRBJ2-5 TRBV3-1 many TGTGCCAGCAGCCCCAGACGCAGGGGCGGTCCGCAAGAGACCCAGTACTTC CASSPRRRGGPQETQYF
14 . TRBJ1-2 TRBV15 few TGTGCCACCTCTAAGTGGGACAAGAACTATGGCTACACCTTC CATSKWDKNYGYTF
14 TRBD1 TRBJ1-6 TRBV20-1 few TGCAGTGCCCAGGGGACAGGTAGAAATTCACCCCTCCACTTT CSAQGTGRNSPLHF
15 . TRBJ1-3 TRBV7-2 few TGTGCCAGCAGCAGGGACACCGGAGGTGGAAACACCATATATTTT CASSRDTGGGNTIYF
15 TRBD1 TRBJ1-1 TRBV5-1 many TGCGCCAGCAGCTTATACGGGACAGGGGTCACTGAAGCTTTCTTT CASSLYGTGVTEAFF
17 . TRBJ2-3 TRBV5-1 few TGCGCCAGCAGCTTGTTGGGGGCCACTATAAGCACAGATACGCAGTATTTT CASSLLGATISTDTQYF
14 . TRBJ1-2 TRBV7-2 . TGTGCCAGCAGCATATCACAGGGAACGTATGGCTACACCTTC CASSISQGTYGYTF
14 . TRBJ2-7 TRBV5-8 . TGTGCCACCCGCGAGCTGGAGAGCGGAACCCGGCAGTACTTC CATRELESGTRQYF
15 TRBD2 TRBJ2-5 TRBV5-4 . TGTGCCAGCAGCTCCGGGGGGGCCGGGGGCGAGACCCAGTACTTC CASSSGGAGGETQYF
13 . TRBJ1-1 TRBV6-6 few TGTGCCAGCAGTCCCCCCGCCAACACTGAAGCTTTCTTT CASSPPANTEAFF
15 TRBD2 TRBJ2-2 TRBV5-8 many TGTGCCAGCAGCTCTGGGAGGGAGCACACCGGGGAGCTGTTTTTT CASSSGREHTGELFF
16 . TRBJ2-1 TRBV3-1 many TGTGCCAGCAGCCAAGCTGGGGCAGGGACGTGGGATGAGCAGTTCTTC CASSQAGAGTWDEQFF
15 . TRBJ1-2 TRBV12-3/TRBV12-4 few TGTGCCAGCAGTTTATTTATGTGGTCCTCATATGGCTACACCTTC CASSLFMWSSYGYTF
15 . TRBJ2-1 TRBV7-2 many TGTGCCAGCAGCCCCCCAAGGGGGGTTTACAATGAGCAGTTCTTC CASSPPRGVYNEQFF
14 . TRBJ2-7 TRBV30 many TGTGCCTGGAGTCGGGCAGGATCGAATGGACAGCAGTACTTC CAWSRAGSNGQQYF
15 TRBD1 TRBJ2-1 TRBV12-3/TRBV12-4 many TGTGCCAGCACCCTAAGTATGGGACAGGGGAATGAGCAGTTCTTC CASTLSMGQGNEQFF